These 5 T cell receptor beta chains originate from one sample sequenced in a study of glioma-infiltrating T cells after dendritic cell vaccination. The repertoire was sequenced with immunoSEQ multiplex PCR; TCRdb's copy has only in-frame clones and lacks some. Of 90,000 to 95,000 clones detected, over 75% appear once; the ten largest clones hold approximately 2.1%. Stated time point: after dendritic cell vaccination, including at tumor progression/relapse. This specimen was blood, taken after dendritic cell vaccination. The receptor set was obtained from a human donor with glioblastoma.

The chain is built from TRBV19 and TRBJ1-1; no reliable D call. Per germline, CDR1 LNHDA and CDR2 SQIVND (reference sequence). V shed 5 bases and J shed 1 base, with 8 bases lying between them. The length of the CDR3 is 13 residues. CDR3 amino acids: CASSPTPNTEAFF. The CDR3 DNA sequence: TGTGCCAGTAGTCCGACACCGAACACTGAAGCTTTCTTT.

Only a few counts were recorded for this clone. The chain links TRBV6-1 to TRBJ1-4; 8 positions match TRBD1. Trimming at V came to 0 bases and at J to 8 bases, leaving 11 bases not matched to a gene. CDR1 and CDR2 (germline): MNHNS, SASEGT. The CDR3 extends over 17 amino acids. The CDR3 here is CASSEALPGTGLEKLFF. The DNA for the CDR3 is TGTGCCAGCAGTGAAGCGCTTCCAGGGACAGGTCTAGAAAAACTGTTTTTT.

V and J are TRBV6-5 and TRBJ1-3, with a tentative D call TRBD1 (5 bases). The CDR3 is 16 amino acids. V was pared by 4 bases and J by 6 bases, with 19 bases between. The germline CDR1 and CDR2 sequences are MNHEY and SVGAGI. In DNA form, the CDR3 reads TGTGCCAGCAGTTGGACGGGCGCCAGTGGGGCAAACACCATATATTTT. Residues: CASSWTGASGANTIYF.

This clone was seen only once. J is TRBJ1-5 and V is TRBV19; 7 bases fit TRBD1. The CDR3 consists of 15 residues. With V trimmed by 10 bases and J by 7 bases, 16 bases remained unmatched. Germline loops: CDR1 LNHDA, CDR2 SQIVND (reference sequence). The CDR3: CATKRTGQGGQPQHF. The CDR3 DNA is TGTGCCACCAAACGGACAGGCCAAGGTGGGCAGCCCCAGCATTTT.

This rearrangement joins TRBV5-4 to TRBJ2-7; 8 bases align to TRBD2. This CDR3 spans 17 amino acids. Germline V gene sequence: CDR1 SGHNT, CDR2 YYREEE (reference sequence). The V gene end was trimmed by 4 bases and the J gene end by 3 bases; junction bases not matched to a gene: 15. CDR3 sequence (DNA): TGTGCCAGCAGCCCTCGGATGGATTCGGCGGGGGGCTACGAGCAGTACGTC. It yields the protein CASSPRMDSAGGYEQYV.